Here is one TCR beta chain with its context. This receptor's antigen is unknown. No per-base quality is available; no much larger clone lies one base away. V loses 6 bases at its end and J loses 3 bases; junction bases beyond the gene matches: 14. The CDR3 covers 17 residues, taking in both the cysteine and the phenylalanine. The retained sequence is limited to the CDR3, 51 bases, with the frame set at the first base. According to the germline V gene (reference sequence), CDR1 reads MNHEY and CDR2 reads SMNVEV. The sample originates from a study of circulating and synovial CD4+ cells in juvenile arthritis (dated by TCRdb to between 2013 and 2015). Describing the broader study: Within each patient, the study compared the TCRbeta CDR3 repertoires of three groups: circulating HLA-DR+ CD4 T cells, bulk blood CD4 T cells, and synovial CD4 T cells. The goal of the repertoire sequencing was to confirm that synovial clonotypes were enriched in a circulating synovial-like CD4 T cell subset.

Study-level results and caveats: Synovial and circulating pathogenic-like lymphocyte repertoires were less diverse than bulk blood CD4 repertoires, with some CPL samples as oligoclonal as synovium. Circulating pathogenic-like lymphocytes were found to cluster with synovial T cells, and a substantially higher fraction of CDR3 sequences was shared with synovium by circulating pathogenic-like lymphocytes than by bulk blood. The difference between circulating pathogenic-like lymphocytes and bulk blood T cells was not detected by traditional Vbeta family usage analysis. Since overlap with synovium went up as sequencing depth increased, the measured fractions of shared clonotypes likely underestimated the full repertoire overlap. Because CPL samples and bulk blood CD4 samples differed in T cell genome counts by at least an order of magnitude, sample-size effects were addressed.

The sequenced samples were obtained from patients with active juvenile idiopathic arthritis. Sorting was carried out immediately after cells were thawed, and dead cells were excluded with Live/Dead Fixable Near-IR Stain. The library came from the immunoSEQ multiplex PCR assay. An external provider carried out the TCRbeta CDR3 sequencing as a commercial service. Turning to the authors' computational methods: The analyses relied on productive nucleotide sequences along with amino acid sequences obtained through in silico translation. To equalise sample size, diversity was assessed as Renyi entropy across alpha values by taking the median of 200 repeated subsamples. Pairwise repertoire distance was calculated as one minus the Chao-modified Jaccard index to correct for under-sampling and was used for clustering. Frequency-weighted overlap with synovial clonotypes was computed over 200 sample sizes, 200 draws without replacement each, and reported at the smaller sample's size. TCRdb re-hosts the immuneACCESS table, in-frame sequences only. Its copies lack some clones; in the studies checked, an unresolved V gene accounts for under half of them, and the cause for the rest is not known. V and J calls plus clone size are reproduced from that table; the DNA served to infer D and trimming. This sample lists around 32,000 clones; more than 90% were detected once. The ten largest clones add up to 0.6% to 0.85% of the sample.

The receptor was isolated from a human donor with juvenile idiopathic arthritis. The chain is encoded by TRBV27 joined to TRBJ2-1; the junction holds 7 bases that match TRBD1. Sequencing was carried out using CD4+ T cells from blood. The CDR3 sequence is CASSRPSGTVLYNEQFF. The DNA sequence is TGTGCCAGCAGCAGGCCTTCCGGGACAGTCCTCTACAATGAGCAGTTCTTC.